The 18 T cell receptor beta chains listed next were all sequenced from one sample in a study of molecular identifiers for immune sequencing clone quantification. Each CDR3 protein is one row after TCRdb ran MiXCR on the PCR reads. The data hold around 82,000 distinct CDR3 sequences, with around 17% observed a single time. Sequenced material: naive CD8+ T cells from blood, with Jurkat cell RNA spiked in. Subset in this sample: FACS-sorted CD8+CD4-CCR7+CD45RA+ naive T cells. The receptors come from a human donor in good health. Some libraries in this study had Jurkat cell RNA spiked in.

Ten or more counts support this clonotype. V and J are TRBV6-2 or TRBV6-3 and TRBJ2-1, with 9 positions matching TRBD1. With 2 bases clipped from V and 7 bases from J, the junction kept 3 bases outside the gene matches. The length of the CDR3 is 14 residues. Germline loops: CDR1 MNHEY, CDR2 SVGEGT. DNA of the CDR3: TGTGCCAGCAGTTACCGGACAGGGGTTAATGAGCAGTTCTTC. It yields the protein CASSYRTGVNEQFF.

This clonotype was recorded at least ten times. This chain links TRBV7-3 with TRBJ2-3; D tentatively fits TRBD1 or TRBD2 (5 bases each). Germline assignment: CDR1 SGHTA and CDR2 FQGTGA. The CDR3 runs to 13 residues. The ends were cut back, 5 bases at V and 5 bases at J, with 11 bases in the middle. CDR3 DNA: TGTGCCAGCAGCGCTACGGGGCTAGATACGCAGTATTTT. The encoded protein is CASSATGLDTQYF.

In this sample, this clonotype turned up many times. The V and J genes are TRBV12-3 or TRBV12-4 and TRBJ2-1; weak D call: TRBD1 (5 bases). Trimming pared 5 bases from V and 4 bases from J, leaving 18 bases between. There are 16 residues in the CDR3. The CDR3 reads CASSPDGRTTYNEQFF. CDR3 DNA: TGTGCCAGCAGTCCCGACGGGCGGACAACTTACAATGAGCAGTTCTTC.

This clonotype was counted at least ten times. The chain recombines TRBV19 with TRBJ1-5; D might be TRBD1 (5 bases). Deletions cut 1 base from V and 0 bases from J, with 7 bases between. This CDR3 has 15 residues. Germline CDR1 and CDR2: LNHDA and SQIVND (reference sequence). CDR3 sequence reads: CASSIGRGSNQPQHF. CDR3 coding DNA: TGTGCCAGTAGTATAGGAAGGGGTAGCAATCAGCCCCAGCATTTT.

This clonotype was observed at least ten times. The genes are TRBV6-5 and TRBJ2-7; D is unresolved. CDR1 and CDR2 from the germline V gene are MNHEY and SVGAGI. This CDR3 region has 16 residues. Trimming took 3 bases from V and 7 from J, leaving 22 bases between them. The CDR3 reads CASSYGVALVAREQYF. The CDR3 DNA is TGTGCCAGCAGTTATGGTGTAGCTCTCGTCGCTCGGGAGCAGTACTTC.

V usage is TRBV4-3 and J usage is TRBJ2-3; perhaps TRBD1 as D (5 bases). The CDR3 totals 16 residues. The V gene lost 0 bases and the J gene lost 3 bases, with 13 bases spanning the gap. CDR1 and CDR2 from the germline V gene are LGHNA and YSLEER. The CDR3 spells CASSQDNRPVTDTQYF. Written as DNA, the CDR3 is TGCGCCAGCAGCCAAGATAACAGGCCCGTAACAGATACGCAGTATTTT.

This clonotype was counted ten times or more. This chain uses TRBV27 with TRBJ1-5; 9 bases are shared with TRBD1. The CDR3 runs to 16 residues. Trimming took 5 bases from V and 0 from J; bases not matched to a gene: 5. CDR1 and CDR2 (germline): MNHEY, SMNVEV (reference sequence). CDR3 loop: CASSITGGNSNQPQHF. The CDR3 DNA follows: TGTGCCAGCAGTATTACAGGGGGCAATAGCAATCAGCCCCAGCATTTT.

V is TRBV27 and J is TRBJ2-7; TRBD2 is a possible D gene (7 bases). Trimming cost V 0 bases and J 4 bases, with 16 bases left between them. Germline CDR1 reads MNHEY; CDR2 reads SMNVEV (reference sequence). This CDR3 contains 16 residues. The DNA for the CDR3 is TGTGCCAGCAGTTTATCCGGCGGGGGCGCGGGTTACGAGCAGTACTTC. Its protein product is CASSLSGGGAGYEQYF.

This clonotype appeared once. A read error is possible here, since a much larger clone lies one base away. The rearrangement uses TRBV6-2 or TRBV6-3 and TRBJ2-1, with 13 bases aligning to TRBD2. The CDR3 spans 14 residues. Germline lookup yields CDR1 MNHEY and CDR2 SVGEGT. The CDR3 DNA reads as TGTGCCAGCAGTTTGACTAGCGGGGGGTTTGAGCGGTTCTTC. The encoded protein is CASSLTSGGFERFF.

This clonotype was counted ten times or more. The rearrangement links TRBV9 to TRBJ2-3; D is unclear. The CDR3 is made up of 15 amino acids. Germline V gives CDR1 SGDLS, CDR2 YYNGEE. V shed 0 bases and J shed 1 base, with 9 bases lying between them. The CDR3 bases are TGTGCCAGCAGCGTAGGAATCTACCGCACAGATACGCAGTATTTT. Translated: CASSVGIYRTDTQYF.

This clonotype occurred many times. The J gene is TRBJ2-7, the V gene TRBV7-9; D perhaps matches TRBD1 (5 bases). From germline, CDR1 is SEHNR and CDR2 FQNEAQ (reference sequence). The CDR3 extends over 14 amino acids. Deletions cut 5 bases from V and 3 bases from J, with 14 bases between. For the CDR3, the DNA is TGTGCCAGCAGCGCAGGGTCTTCGGTCTACGAGCAGTACTTC. The encoded protein is CASSAGSSVYEQYF.

This clonotype was observed at least ten times. The chain joins TRBV12-3 or TRBV12-4 to TRBJ1-2; 7 bases match TRBD1. The CDR3 runs to 16 residues. Trimming cost V 2 bases and J 4 bases; bases outside gene matches: 10. The CDR3 DNA sequence: TGTGCCAGCAGTTTAAAGGGGGCCTACTCACCCTATGGCTACACCTTC. Its protein product is CASSLKGAYSPYGYTF.

In this sample, this clonotype turned up many times. The chain employs TRBV28 and TRBJ2-3; D is unclear. There are 12 residues in the CDR3. Germline V gene lookup returns CDR1 MDHEN and CDR2 SYDVKM. V was trimmed by 4 bases and J by 6 bases, leaving 8 bases between them. The CDR3 protein is CASSSIGDTQYF. The CDR3 DNA is TGTGCCAGCAGTTCGATCGGGGATACGCAGTATTTT.

This clonotype was detected ten times or more. This sequence joins TRBV7-9 and TRBJ2-5; 7 nucleotides match TRBD1. Germline CDR1 reads SEHNR; CDR2 reads FQNEAQ (reference sequence). The CDR3 is 14 residues long. The V and J ends lost 4 bases and 5 bases, in that order; junction bases with no gene match: 7. The CDR3 DNA reads TGTGCCAGCAGCTGGGGAACAGGGGCCGAGACCCAGTACTTC. Protein product: CASSWGTGAETQYF. Looking up the rest from reference TRBV7-9 and TRBJ2-5 gives the full variable domain: DTGVSQNPRHKITKRGQNVTFRCDPISEHNRLYWYRQTLGQGPEFLTYFQNEAQLEKSRLLSDRFSAERPKGSFSTLEIQRTEQGDSAMYLCASSWGTGAETQYFGPGTRLLVL.

This clonotype came up a few times. The junction departs from germline at one end; a sequencing error may be responsible. The chain employs TRBV3-1 and TRBJ2-3; 14 nucleotides agree with TRBD2. This CDR3 has 18 residues. Germline V gene sequence: CDR1 LGHDT, CDR2 YNNKEL (reference sequence). The CDR3 nucleotides read TGTGCCAGCAGCCAAGTGACTAGCGGGGGGGCCGGTGCAGATACGCTGTATTTT. Amino acid sequence: CASSQVTSGGAGADTLYF.

This clonotype was detected only a few times. A read error may explain this, as a much larger clone is one base away. The rearrangement joins TRBV7-9 to TRBJ1-3, with D perhaps matching TRBD1 (6 bases). This CDR3 contains 16 residues. Germline assignment: CDR1 SEHNR and CDR2 FQNEAQ (reference sequence). The CDR3 spells CASSLVVQGIGNTMYF. The CDR3 DNA reads TGTGCCAGCAGCTTAGTCGTTCAGGGGATTGGAAACACCATGTATTTT.

This clonotype came up many times. This chain links TRBV6-2 or TRBV6-3 with TRBJ1-1; D uncertain. This CDR3 region has 12 residues. CDR1 is MNHEY and CDR2 is SVGEGT in the germline V gene. V lost 5 bases and J lost 7, with 11 bases in between. CDR3 region: CASSQGRLEAFF. The CDR3 DNA is TGTGCCAGCAGTCAAGGACGCCTTGAAGCTTTCTTT.

This clonotype was counted at least ten times. The chain has TRBV10-3 and TRBJ2-1; D might be TRBD2 (5 bases). This CDR3 is built from 13 residues. The ends were cut back, 6 bases at V and 9 bases at J, with 15 bases in the middle. Per germline, CDR1 ENHRY and CDR2 SYGVKD. In nucleotides, the CDR3 is TGTGCCATCAGGGACCCCCCTGGGAGTGAGCAGTTCTTC. Its translation is CAIRDPPGSEQFF.